This T cell receptor beta chain is drawn from a study of shared clonotypes between healthy human individuals. Study-wide results and limits: Approximately 5% was the fraction of naive CD4 clonotypes found shared across a handful of donors.

Donors included only healthy HIV-negative adults lacking recent acute infections or vaccinations. TCRdb's copy holds only in-frame clones and misses some; the assay was immunoSEQ multiplex PCR. The table lists 600,000 to 700,000 clones, less than 80% of them singletons. This clone was detected only a few times. What it binds is not known. V was pared by 6 bases and J by 4 bases, with 4 bases of the junction left unmatched. The CDR3 length is 12 residues. Germline V gene data show CDR1 as SQVTM and CDR2 as ANQGSEA. The sequencing input was memory CD4+ T cells sorted from blood. The subset denotes: CD45RA-negative fraction. The TCR sequence derives from a woman under 40 in good health. The chain couples TRBV29-1 to TRBJ2-5; TRBD1 matches at 8 bases. CDR3 in amino acids: CSVLTGAETQYF. CDR3 in DNA: TGCAGCGTATTGACAGGGGCAGAGACCCAGTACTTC. Supplemented by reference TRBV29-1 and TRBJ2-5, the full variable domain reads SAVISQKPSRDICQRGTSLTIQCQVDSQVTMMFWYRQQPGQSLTLIATANQGSEATYESGFVIDKFPISRPNLTFSTLTVSNMSPEDSSIYLCSVLTGAETQYFGPGTRLLVL.